This TCR beta chain was recorded in a study of CD8+CD57+ T cells in acquired aplastic anemia. Those patients picked for sequencing had displayed CD8+CD57+ cell expansion on flow cytometry. The CDR3 totals 13 residues. After removal of 5 bases from V and 7 bases from J, the junction contained 5 bases not matched to a gene. Germline values: CDR1 ENHRY, CDR2 SYGVKD. It was genomic DNA that served as the template for profiling TCR beta VDJ and CDR3. TCRdb independently ran MiXCR on the reads; one entry per CDR3 protein. The table has about half a million distinct CDR3 sequences, 25% to 40% seen once. This clonotype originated in a human donor with aplastic anemia. The genes are TRBV10-3 and TRBJ1-1; 9 bases map to TRBD1. The sequenced material came from sorted CD4+, CD8+, or CD8+CD57+ T cells (not recorded which) from PBMCs. The CDR3 reads CAISSSGQGEAFF. In nucleotides, the CDR3 is TGTGCCATCAGTTCCTCGGGACAGGGTGAAGCTTTCTTT.